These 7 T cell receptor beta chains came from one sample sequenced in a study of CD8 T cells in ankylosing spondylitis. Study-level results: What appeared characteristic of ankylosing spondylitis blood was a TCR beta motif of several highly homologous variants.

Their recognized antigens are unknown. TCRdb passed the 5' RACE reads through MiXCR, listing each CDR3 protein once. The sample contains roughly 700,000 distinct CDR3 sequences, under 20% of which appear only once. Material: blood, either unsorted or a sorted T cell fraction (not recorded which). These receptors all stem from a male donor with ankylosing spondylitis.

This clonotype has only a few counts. The CDR3 is CSARDDNEQFF. Written as DNA, the CDR3 is TGCAGTGCTAGAGATGACAATGAGCAGTTCTTC. This chain uses TRBV20-1 with TRBJ2-1; D is undetermined. The ends were cut back, 0 bases at V and 5 bases at J, with 2 bases in the middle. CDR3 length equals 11 residues. Germline lookup yields CDR1 DFQATT and CDR2 SNEGSKA (reference sequence).

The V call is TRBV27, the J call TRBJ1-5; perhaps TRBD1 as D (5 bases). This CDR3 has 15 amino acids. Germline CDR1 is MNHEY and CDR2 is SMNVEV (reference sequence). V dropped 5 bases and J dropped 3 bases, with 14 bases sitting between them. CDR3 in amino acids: CASSITGGINQPQHF. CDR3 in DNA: TGTGCCAGCAGTATTACAGGAGGGATCAATCAGCCCCAGCATTTT.

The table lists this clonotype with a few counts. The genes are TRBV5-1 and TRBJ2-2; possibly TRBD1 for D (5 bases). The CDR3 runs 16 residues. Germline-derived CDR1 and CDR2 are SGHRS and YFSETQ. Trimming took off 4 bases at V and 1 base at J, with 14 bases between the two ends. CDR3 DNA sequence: TGCGCCAGCAGCACCCGGGCAGGGTTGAACACCGGGGAGCTGTTTTTT. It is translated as CASSTRAGLNTGELFF.

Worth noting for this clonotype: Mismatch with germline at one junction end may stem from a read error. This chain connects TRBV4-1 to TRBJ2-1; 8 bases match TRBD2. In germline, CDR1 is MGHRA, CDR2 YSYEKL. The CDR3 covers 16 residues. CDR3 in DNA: TGCACCAGCAGCCATGCGCCCCCGGGACTAGACACTGAGCAGTTCTTC. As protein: CTSSHAPPGLDTEQFF.

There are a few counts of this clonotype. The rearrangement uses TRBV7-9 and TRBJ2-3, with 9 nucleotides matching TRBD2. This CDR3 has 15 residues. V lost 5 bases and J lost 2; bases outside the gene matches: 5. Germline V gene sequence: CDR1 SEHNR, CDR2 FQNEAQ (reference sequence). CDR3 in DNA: TGTGCCAGCAGCCCTCTAGCGGGGTACACAGATACGCAGTATTTT. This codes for CASSPLAGYTDTQYF.

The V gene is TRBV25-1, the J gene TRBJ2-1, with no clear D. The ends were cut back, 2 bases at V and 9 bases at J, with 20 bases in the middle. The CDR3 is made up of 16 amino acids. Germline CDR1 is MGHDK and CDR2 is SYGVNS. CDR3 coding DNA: TGTGCCAGCAGTGAAACCCCCCCCGGCCGCCCGGGTGAGCAGTTCTTC. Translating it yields CASSETPPGRPGEQFF.

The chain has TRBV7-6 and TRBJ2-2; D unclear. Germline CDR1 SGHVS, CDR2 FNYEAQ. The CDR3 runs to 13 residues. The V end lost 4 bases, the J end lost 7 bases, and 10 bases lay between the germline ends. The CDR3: CASSSRTVGELFF. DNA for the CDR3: TGTGCCAGCAGCTCTAGGACGGTCGGGGAGCTGTTTTTT.